The rows below give T cell receptor beta chains drawn from one sample of a study of beta chain features in type 1 diabetes. Sequencing was performed with immunoSEQ multiplex PCR; in TCRdb, only in-frame clones are kept and a portion is missing. The sample records about 160,000 clones, about 63% being singletons. Sequenced sample: naive CD4+ T cells from blood. The receptors were gathered from a young man with type 1 diabetes. Both conserved end residues are part of each CDR3. Size is stated for part of the rows, as once, few or many counts, or as a class when the clone is expanded.

cdr3_length,v_call,j_call,clone_size,cdr3_aa
11,TRBV20-1,TRBJ2-1,few,CSARKGNEQFF
18,TRBV25-1,TRBJ2-1,.,CASRDSPGQRSSYNEQFF
15,TRBV6-4,TRBJ2-1,.,CASSDGTGTHNEQFF
16,TRBV9,TRBJ2-3,few,CASSPGLAGETDTQYF
14,TRBV6-6,TRBJ2-1,.,CASSYSLDYNEQFF
13,TRBV29-1,TRBJ1-1,few,CSVVQGVNTEAFF
15,TRBV6-5,TRBJ1-2,.,CASSPGTGPQVGYTF
12,TRBV5-6,TRBJ2-4,few,CASSLEANIQYF
15,TRBV5-1,TRBJ2-1,.,CASSLAVAPNNEQFF
18,TRBV2,TRBJ2-1,.,CASSRMDRGDRSYNEQFF
14,TRBV28,TRBJ2-6,few,CASLEGAGANVLTF
14,TRBV5-1,TRBJ2-5,once,CASSLEGRGETQYF
10,TRBV30,TRBJ1-2,.,CACRGTGHTF
15,TRBV6-5,TRBJ2-7,few,CASRVDGAGTYEQYF
15,TRBV30,TRBJ1-6,few,CAWTFLDRGLSPLHF
13,TRBV29-1,TRBJ2-5,few,CSVERGLWETQYF
13,TRBV9,TRBJ1-1,.,CASSVARDTEAFF
16,TRBV14,TRBJ2-3,.,CASSHNLRGGTDTQYF
16,TRBV4-1,TRBJ2-7,few,CASSQGFSGASYEQYF
14,TRBV27,TRBJ1-5,.,CASSTGTANQPQHF
16,TRBV7-2,TRBJ2-7,.,CASSLSQTMYSYEQYF
12,TRBV29-1,TRBJ2-7,few,CSVEDRGTLQYF
14,TRBV29-1,TRBJ2-3,.,CSVVARGRIDTQYF
14,TRBV10-1,TRBJ2-1,.,CASRGQGVRDEQFF